This T cell receptor (beta chain) was identified in a study of technical replicates of blood from a handful of donors. Only in-frame clones appear in the TCRdb table, and some are missing; sequencing was by immunoSEQ multiplex PCR. The top ten clones hold 0.2% to 0.25% of a sample with approximately 50,000 clones, around 94% of them seen once. V dropped 1 base and J dropped 6 bases, with 10 bases sitting between them. CDR3 length: 13 amino acids. Germline CDR1 reads KGHSH; CDR2 reads LQKENI. V is TRBV18 and J is TRBJ2-7, with D unresolved. Sequencing was carried out using T cells isolated from PBMCs. This clonotype was sampled from a human donor in good health. The CDR3 nucleotides read TGTGCCAGCTCACCACTTCCAGGTGTCGAGCAGTACTTC. It translates to CASSPLPGVEQYF.